The 30 T cell receptor beta chains reported below all come from one sample, sequenced in a study of prognosis after radiotherapy for stage I lung cancer. Researchers used two-round multiplex PCR to amplify TCR beta CDR3 starting from genomic DNA. Primers targeting each individual TRBV and TRBJ gene were applied in first-round PCR. TCRdb fed the multiplex PCR reads into MiXCR, producing one record per CDR3 protein. The table shows around 14,000 distinct CDR3 sequences, with roughly a third occurring only once. Sequenced here: PBMCs, sampled before or after stereotactic body radiation therapy (not recorded which). The source of these receptors is a donor of 50 years or more with non-small cell lung cancer.

CDR3 sequence (DNA): TGCGCCAGCAGCCGGGACGGTCCAGATACGCAGTATTTT. Its protein is CASSRDGPDTQYF. This sequence joins TRBV5-1 and TRBJ2-3; D could derive from TRBD1 or TRBD2 (5 bases each). The germline CDR1 and CDR2 sequences are SGHRS and YFSETQ. The ends were cut back, 4 bases at V and 4 bases at J, with 10 bases in the middle. The CDR3 runs to 13 residues.

This clonotype is medium-sized by share. DNA for the CDR3: TGTGCCAGCAGTGAAGCGGAGACTAGCAATGAGCAGTTCTTC. It yields the protein CASSEAETSNEQFF. V usage is TRBV2 and J usage is TRBJ2-1, with a weak D call TRBD2 (6 bases). Germline V gene lookup returns CDR1 SNHLY and CDR2 FYNNEI. The CDR3 runs to 14 residues. The ends were cut back, 0 bases at V and 6 bases at J, with 9 bases in the middle.

By frequency in the sample, this clonotype is medium-sized (0.01 to 0.1%). The chain employs TRBV20-1 and TRBJ2-7; D unresolved. The CDR3 covers 13 residues. V shed 3 bases and J shed 4 bases, with 13 bases lying between them. Germline V gives CDR1 DFQATT, CDR2 SNEGSKA (reference sequence). This CDR3 is CSARPDGNYEQYF. The CDR3 DNA reads TGCAGTGCTAGGCCGGACGGCAATTACGAGCAGTACTTC.

The V call is TRBV7-9, the J call TRBJ2-1; 8 nucleotides align to TRBD2. The V and J ends lost 2 bases and 6 bases, in that order; junction bases with no gene match: 9. Germline loops: CDR1 SEHNR, CDR2 FQNEAQ (reference sequence). The CDR3 has 16 amino acids. Written as DNA, the CDR3 is TGTGCCAGCAGCTTATCAGCGGGAGCGGGCTTCAATGAGCAGTTCTTC. Its protein is CASSLSAGAGFNEQFF. The full variable domain, its missing parts supplied by reference TRBV7-9 and TRBJ2-1, is DTGVSQNPRHKITKRGQNVTFRCDPISEHNRLYWYRQTLGQGPEFLTYFQNEAQLEKSRLLSDRFSAERPKGSFSTLEIQRTEQGDSAMYLCASSLSAGAGFNEQFFGPGTRLTVL.

This clonotype was counted at least ten times. This chain joins TRBV10-3 and TRBJ2-1; TRBD2 matches 8 bases. From germline, CDR1 is ENHRY and CDR2 SYGVKD. With V trimmed by 6 bases and J by 0 bases, 10 bases remained unmatched. The CDR3 sequence is 17 residues long. CDR3: CAIRADKAGGSYNEQFF. The CDR3 DNA reads as TGTGCCATCAGGGCGGATAAGGCGGGAGGCTCCTACAATGAGCAGTTCTTC.

This clonotype has a single count. The J gene is TRBJ1-2, the V gene TRBV5-1; 12 bases align to TRBD1. The V gene end was trimmed by 6 bases and the J gene end by 6 bases; junction bases not matched to a gene: 12. CDR1 and CDR2 from the germline V gene are SGHRS and YFSETQ. The CDR3 spans 16 residues. CDR3 bases: TGCGCCAGCACGAACCTGGGACAGGGGGCGAGGGATGGCTACACCTTC. Amino acid sequence: CASTNLGQGARDGYTF.

Ten or more counts support this clonotype. The chain links TRBV28 to TRBJ1-3; no clear D gene. Trimming shortened V by 5 bases and J by 0 bases, and 8 bases separated the two germline ends. This CDR3 region has 14 residues. Germline V gene data show CDR1 as MDHEN and CDR2 as SYDVKM. This CDR3 is CASSLQLSGNTIYF. Written as DNA, the CDR3 is TGTGCCAGCAGTCTACAGCTCTCTGGAAACACCATATATTTT.

V and J are TRBV6-2 or TRBV6-3 and TRBJ1-5; 8 bases are shared with TRBD1. CDR1 and CDR2 from the germline V gene are MNHEY and SVGEGT. The CDR3 runs to 17 residues. Trimming at V came to 5 bases and at J to 2 bases, leaving 11 bases not matched to a gene. The CDR3 loop is CASSGQGPTGGNQPQHF. CDR3 DNA: TGTGCCAGCAGTGGACAGGGCCCAACGGGAGGCAATCAGCCCCAGCATTTT.

This clonotype has at least ten counts. The chain carries TRBV20-1 and TRBJ1-5, with D possibly TRBD1 on 5 matching bases. The CDR3 consists of 14 residues. Germline V gives CDR1 DFQATT, CDR2 SNEGSKA (reference sequence). The V gene lost 3 bases and the J gene lost 3 bases, with 12 bases spanning the gap. This CDR3 reads CSARRQGLNQPQHF. The CDR3 DNA reads as TGCAGTGCTAGGCGGCAGGGCCTCAATCAGCCCCAGCATTTT.

This clonotype has only one observation. The chain employs TRBV27 and TRBJ2-5, with unresolved D. Germline V gives CDR1 MNHEY, CDR2 SMNVEV (reference sequence). The V end was cut by 0 bases, the J end by 1 base, with 9 bases between. CDR3 length equals 15 residues. The CDR3 sequence: CASSLSGLPQETQYF. The CDR3 region has the DNA TGTGCCAGCAGTTTATCCGGTCTCCCCCAAGAGACCCAGTACTTC.

This clonotype has ten or more counts. V gene TRBV5-5 combines with J gene TRBJ1-6; TRBD1 is a possible D gene (6 bases). Germline values: CDR1 SGHKS, CDR2 YYEKEE (reference sequence). The length of the CDR3 is 15 residues. The V gene lost 3 bases and the J gene lost 6 bases, with 13 bases spanning the gap. This chain's CDR3 is CASSWTEWGNSPLHF. Here the CDR3 DNA reads TGTGCCAGCAGCTGGACAGAGTGGGGTAATTCACCCCTCCACTTT.

This clonotype came up many times. V and J are TRBV30 and TRBJ2-5, with TRBD1 as a possible D gene (6 bases). Germline V gives CDR1 GTSNPN, CDR2 SVGIG (reference sequence). Trimming left V 0 bases short and J 5 bases short, with 13 bases between. There are 14 residues in the CDR3. CDR3 in DNA: TGTGCCTGGAGTGTACAGGGTGCTTTGGAGACCCAGTACTTC. Translation gives CAWSVQGALETQYF.

With regard to this clonotype: A much more abundant neighbour one base away suggests this may be a read error. This sequence joins TRBV29-1 and TRBJ2-5; either TRBD1 or TRBD2 may supply D (5 bases each). Per germline, CDR1 SQVTM and CDR2 ANQGSEA. The CDR3 contains 13 residues. The CDR3 here is CSALHGAQDTQYF. Here the CDR3 DNA reads TGCAGCGCCCTCCACGGGGCCCAAGATACCCAGTACTTC.

The gene calls are TRBV6-2 or TRBV6-3 and TRBJ2-7; 8 positions match TRBD2. After removal of 5 bases from V and 5 bases from J, the junction contained 14 bases not matched to a gene. CDR3 size: 16 residues. Looked up from germline, CDR1 is MNHEY and CDR2 is SVGEGT. This CDR3 reads CASSLTRNSGVDEQYF. The CDR3 bases are TGTGCCAGCAGTCTAACCAGGAATAGCGGGGTTGACGAGCAGTACTTC.

This clonotype was seen many times. This sequence joins TRBV7-9 and TRBJ1-4; possible D gene TRBD1, 6 bases. The CDR3 runs 17 residues. The germline gives CDR1 SEHNR, CDR2 FQNEAQ (reference sequence). Trimming removed 1 base from V and 0 bases from J, with 12 bases in between. CDR3 amino acids: CASSLGLGAATNEKLFF. The DNA for the CDR3 is TGTGCCAGCAGCTTAGGACTGGGGGCAGCAACTAATGAAAAACTGTTTTTT.

This clonotype was seen at least ten times. The chain has TRBV2 and TRBJ2-3; 7 bases are a match to TRBD2. This CDR3 region has 14 residues. With 6 bases clipped from V and 3 bases from J, the junction kept 6 bases outside the gene matches. Germline loops: CDR1 SNHLY, CDR2 FYNNEI. CDR3 nucleotides: TGTGCCAGCAGGGCGGGAGAAGGGACAGATACGCAGTATTTT. This gives the protein CASRAGEGTDTQYF.

This clonotype was seen many times. V usage is TRBV7-9 and J usage is TRBJ2-5, with 10 bases lining up with TRBD2. J gave up 2 bases and V 7 bases, and 22 bases lay outside the gene matches. Germline V gene sequence: CDR1 SEHNR, CDR2 FQNEAQ (reference sequence). This CDR3 contains 20 residues. The CDR3 sequence is CASNNPRRSASGRGQETQYF. DNA of the CDR3: TGTGCCAGCAACAATCCCCGGAGATCGGCTAGCGGGAGAGGGCAAGAGACCCAGTACTTC.

Only one count was recorded for this clonotype. The V gene is TRBV29-1, the J gene TRBJ2-5; D unresolved. The CDR3 loop spans 13 amino acids. Germline assignment: CDR1 SQVTM and CDR2 ANQGSEA. The V gene lost 2 bases and the J gene lost 1 base, with 8 bases spanning the gap. Here the CDR3 DNA reads TGCAGCGTTGAACGACGCGGCCAAGAGACCCAGTACTTC. Its protein is CSVERRGQETQYF.

This clonotype has at least ten counts. The chain employs TRBV30 and TRBJ1-5; TRBD1 is a possible D gene (5 bases). The CDR3 runs 13 residues. Deletions cut 2 bases from V and 4 bases from J, with 9 bases between. The germline V gene has CDR1 GTSNPN and CDR2 SVGIG (reference sequence). The DNA for the CDR3 is TGTGCCTGGAGTATGGGGGTTAATCAGCCCCAGCATTTT. Translation: CAWSMGVNQPQHF.

This clonotype occurred many times. V and J are TRBV6-1 and TRBJ1-1; TRBD1 is a possible D gene (6 bases). Germline CDR1 reads MNHNS; CDR2 reads SASEGT. V shed 6 bases and J shed 1 base, with 12 bases lying between them. The CDR3 is 14 amino acids. The CDR3 sequence is CASSRTATNTEAFF. For the CDR3, the DNA is TGTGCCAGCAGCCGGACAGCTACGAACACTGAAGCTTTCTTT.

Points on this clonotype: Its ends do not fully match the called genes, so a read error is possible. The chain combines TRBV20-1 with TRBJ2-3; TRBD2 might be the D (5 bases). CDR3 length: 14 amino acids. Germline assignment: CDR1 DFQATT and CDR2 SNEGSKA (reference sequence). CDR3 nucleotides: TGCAGCGCTAGCATCTGGGCTAGCACAGATACGCAGTATTTT. Amino acids: CSASIWASTDTQYF.

This clonotype was found many times. This sequence joins TRBV30 and TRBJ1-4; perhaps TRBD1 as D (6 bases). CDR1 and CDR2 from the germline V gene are GTSNPN and SVGIG (reference sequence). Trimming took off 1 base at V and 7 bases at J, with 19 bases between the two ends. The CDR3 runs to 16 residues. This CDR3 is CAWSGKEQGAGEKLFF. Written as DNA, the CDR3 is TGTGCCTGGAGTGGGAAAGAACAGGGTGCAGGTGAAAAACTGTTTTTT.

This clonotype was observed many times. CDR3 sequence: CASSSYPGTSRETQYF. Here the CDR3 DNA reads TGTGCCAGCAGTTCCTACCCCGGGACTAGCCGAGAGACCCAGTACTTC. J is TRBJ2-5 and V is TRBV12-3 or TRBV12-4, with 9 nucleotides matching TRBD2. After removal of 4 bases from V and 4 bases from J, the junction contained 10 bases not matched to a gene. The CDR3 runs to 16 residues.

Points on this clonotype: Germline and junction disagree at one end, which may indicate a read error. V is TRBV12-3 or TRBV12-4 and J is TRBJ2-3, with TRBD1 as a possible D gene (5 bases). This CDR3 is 15 amino acids long. The CDR3 DNA is TGTGCCAGCAGTCCCTGGGCAGGGTATACGAATACACAGTATTTT. Translated: CASSPWAGYTNTQYF.

By share, this clonotype counts as medium-sized (0.01 to 0.1%). V gene TRBV6-4 combines with J gene TRBJ2-3, with D possibly being TRBD1 or TRBD2 (5 bases each). The V and J ends lost 2 bases and 5 bases respectively, with 14 bases between them. Germline V gives CDR1 MRHNA, CDR2 SNTAGT. This CDR3 is 15 amino acids long. CDR3 DNA sequence: TGTGCCAGCAGTGACCCGGGACGGCGGCGAGATACGCAGTATTTT. Translated, it gives CASSDPGRRRDTQYF.

This clonotype occurred many times. The rearrangement links TRBV27 to TRBJ2-3, with D perhaps TRBD2 (5 bases). The CDR3 spans 16 residues. The germline CDR1 and CDR2 sequences are MNHEY and SMNVEV (reference sequence). V shed 2 bases and J shed 1 base, with 13 bases lying between them. The CDR3 protein is CASSLRGHGGTDTQYF. CDR3 nucleotides: TGTGCCAGCAGTTTACGAGGGCATGGGGGCACAGATACGCAGTATTTT.

In its sample, this clonotype is medium-sized. The chain is built from TRBV6-1 and TRBJ2-3; D may be TRBD1 (5 bases). Trimming left V 6 bases short and J 0 bases short, with 13 bases between. Germline V gene sequence: CDR1 MNHNS, CDR2 SASEGT. This CDR3 has 15 residues. The CDR3 loop is CASRQRPGSTDTQYF. CDR3 coding DNA: TGTGCCAGCAGGCAAAGACCAGGGAGCACAGATACGCAGTATTTT.

This clonotype was counted at least ten times. The chain employs TRBV4-2 and TRBJ2-7; TRBD2 aligns across 13 bases. Germline lookup yields CDR1 LGHNA and CDR2 YNFKEQ. V lost 4 bases and J lost 1; bases outside the gene matches: 7. The length of the CDR3 is 17 residues. CDR3 sequence reads: CASSPGLAGQRSYEQYF. CDR3 in DNA: TGTGCCAGCAGCCCGGGACTAGCGGGACAAAGATCCTACGAGCAGTACTTC.

About this clonotype itself: A much larger clone differs by one base, so this may be a read error. This chain joins TRBV12-5 and TRBJ1-1; D unresolved. Germline V gene lookup returns CDR1 LGHNT and CDR2 FRNRAP. The V and J ends lost 5 bases and 5 bases respectively, with 9 bases between them. The CDR3 runs to 12 residues. The CDR3 bases are TGTGCTAGTGGTCCATGGAGTACTGAAGCTTTCTTT. Its protein is CASGPWSTEAFF.

This clonotype is classed as medium-sized. The gene calls are TRBV20-1 and TRBJ2-7; possibly TRBD2 for D (6 bases). Germline CDR1 DFQATT, CDR2 SNEGSKA (reference sequence). Trimming left V 3 bases short and J 5 bases short, with 20 bases between. This CDR3 has 15 residues. This CDR3 is CSARGEVGKVHEQYF. The CDR3 DNA reads TGCAGTGCTAGGGGGGAGGTAGGGAAGGTCCACGAGCAGTACTTC.